This T cell receptor (beta chain) was documented in a study of sequential checkpoint blockade in melanoma. Noted treatment: randomized to nivolumab then ipilimumab (arm A) or the reverse (arm B). Germline CDR1 and CDR2: LGHNA and YSLEER. V was cut by 0 bases and J by 0 bases, with 15 bases left in between. This CDR3 contains 17 residues. Clones were sequenced by immunoSEQ multiplex PCR, and TCRdb holds only the in-frame ones, with some missing. The sample shows 7,500 to 10,000 clones, around 72% of them seen only once. This chain uses TRBV4-3 with TRBJ2-7; no clear D gene. This TCR derives from a human donor with melanoma. The sequenced sample was CD8+ T cells sorted from blood (inferred from file names), obtained from a patient given nivolumab and ipilimumab in sequence. CDR3 protein: CASSQDNAFISSYEQYF. For the CDR3, the DNA is TGCGCCAGCAGCCAAGATAACGCCTTCATCAGCTCCTACGAGCAGTACTTC.